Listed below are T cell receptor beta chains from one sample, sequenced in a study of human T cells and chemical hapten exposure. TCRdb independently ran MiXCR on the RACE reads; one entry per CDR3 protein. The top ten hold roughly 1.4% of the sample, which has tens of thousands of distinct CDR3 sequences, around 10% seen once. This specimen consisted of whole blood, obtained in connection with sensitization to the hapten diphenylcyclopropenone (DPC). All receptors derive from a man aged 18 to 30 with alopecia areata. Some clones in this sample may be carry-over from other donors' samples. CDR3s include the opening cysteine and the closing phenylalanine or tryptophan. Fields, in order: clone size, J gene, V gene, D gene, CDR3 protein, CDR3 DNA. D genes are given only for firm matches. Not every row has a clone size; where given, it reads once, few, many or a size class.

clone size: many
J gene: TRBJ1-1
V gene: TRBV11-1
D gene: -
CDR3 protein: CASSSQRLNTEAFF
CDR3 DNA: TGTGCCAGCAGCTCCCAACGCTTAAACACTGAAGCTTTCTTT

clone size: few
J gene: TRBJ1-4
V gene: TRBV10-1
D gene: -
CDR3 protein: CASSEPSGHNVATNEKLFF
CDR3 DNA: TGCGCCAGCAGTGAGCCCTCGGGACATAATGTTGCAACTAATGAAAAACTGTTTTTT

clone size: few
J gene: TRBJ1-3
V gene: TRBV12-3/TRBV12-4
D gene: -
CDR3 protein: CASSPQDSGNTIYF
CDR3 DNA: TGTGCCAGCAGTCCACAGGACTCTGGAAACACCATATATTTT

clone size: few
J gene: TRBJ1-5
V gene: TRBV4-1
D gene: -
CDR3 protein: CASSQVPGGWQPQHF
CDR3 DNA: TGCGCCAGCAGCCAGGTCCCAGGAGGATGGCAGCCCCAGCATTTT

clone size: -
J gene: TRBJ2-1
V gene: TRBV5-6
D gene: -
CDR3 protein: CASSAQGNRNEQFF
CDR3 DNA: TGTGCCAGCAGCGCCCAGGGGAACAGGAATGAGCAGTTCTTC

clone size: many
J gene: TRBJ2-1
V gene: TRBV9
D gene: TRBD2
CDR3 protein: CASSVRTSGGEQFF
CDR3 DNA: TGTGCCAGCAGCGTACGGACTAGCGGGGGTGAGCAGTTCTTC

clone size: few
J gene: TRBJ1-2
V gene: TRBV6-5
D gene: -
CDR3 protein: CASSKVGSDGYTF
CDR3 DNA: TGTGCCAGCAGTAAGGTGGGCTCAGACGGCTACACCTTC

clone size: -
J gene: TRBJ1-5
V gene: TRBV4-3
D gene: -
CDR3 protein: CASSQDRHSVINQPQHF
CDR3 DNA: TGCGCCAGCAGCCAAGATCGGCACTCAGTAATTAATCAGCCCCAGCATTTT

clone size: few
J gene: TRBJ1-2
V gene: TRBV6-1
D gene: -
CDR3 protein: CASSVDRYGYTF
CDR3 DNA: TGTGCCAGCAGTGTGGATCGGTATGGCTACACCTTC

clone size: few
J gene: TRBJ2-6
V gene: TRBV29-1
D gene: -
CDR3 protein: CSVEQASGANVLTF
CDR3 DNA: TGCAGCGTTGAACAGGCCTCTGGGGCCAACGTCCTGACTTTC

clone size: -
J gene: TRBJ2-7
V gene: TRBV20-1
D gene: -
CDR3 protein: CSAGVDYEQYF
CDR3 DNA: TGCAGTGCTGGGGTAGACTACGAGCAGTACTTC

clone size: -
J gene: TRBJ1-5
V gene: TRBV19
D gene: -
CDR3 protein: CASSIEAGFYQPQHF
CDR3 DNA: TGTGCCAGTAGTATAGAGGCTGGGTTTTATCAGCCCCAGCATTTT

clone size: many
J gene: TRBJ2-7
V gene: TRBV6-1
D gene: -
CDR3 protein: CASSVYSDSTYEQYF
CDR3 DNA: TGTGCCAGCAGTGTCTACAGTGATTCCACCTACGAGCAGTACTTC

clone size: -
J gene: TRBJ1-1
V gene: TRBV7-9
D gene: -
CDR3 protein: CASSQEGYEAFF
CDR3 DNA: TGTGCCAGCAGCCAGGAGGGGTATGAAGCTTTCTTT

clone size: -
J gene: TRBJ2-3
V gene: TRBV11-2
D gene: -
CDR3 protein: CASSLEGLALTDTQYF
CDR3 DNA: TGTGCCAGCAGCTTAGAAGGGCTAGCGTTAACAGATACGCAGTATTTT

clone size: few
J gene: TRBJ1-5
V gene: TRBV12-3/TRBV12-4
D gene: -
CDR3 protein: CASTYDGFNQPQHF
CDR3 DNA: TGTGCCAGCACCTATGACGGTTTCAATCAGCCCCAGCATTTT

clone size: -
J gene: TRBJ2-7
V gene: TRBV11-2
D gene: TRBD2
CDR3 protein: CASSQLAGGPGEQYF
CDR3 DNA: TGTGCCAGCAGCCAACTAGCGGGGGGGCCGGGCGAGCAGTACTTC

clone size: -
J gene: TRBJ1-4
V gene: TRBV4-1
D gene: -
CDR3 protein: CASSQKGEKLFF
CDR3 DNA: TGCGCCAGCAGCCAGAAGGGTGAAAAACTGTTTTTT